This TCR beta chain was identified during a study of T cell repertoires in cytomegalovirus infection. Looking at the study overall: Public TCR beta signatures were indicative of both CMV infection and a matching HLA type. General study points: People with CMV and the relevant HLA were identified by cumulative public TCR beta family frequency. HLA-C-restricted CMV-specific TCR beta clonotypes were dominant in the ex vivo response.

In regard to this clonotype: The antigen remains undetermined.

MiXCR was run by TCRdb on the reads, yielding one entry per CDR3 protein. The repertoire includes approximately 500,000 distinct CDR3 sequences, 16% of them detected once, and 20% to 30% sits in the top ten. The CDR3 spans 12 residues. V lost 6 bases and J lost 7, with 13 bases in between. Germline V gene lookup returns CDR1 SGHVS and CDR2 FQNEAQ. This sequence originates from a human donor in good health (CMV status not recorded). Some clones in this sample may be carry-over from other donors' samples. This chain links TRBV7-8 with TRBJ2-7; D is undetermined. The sequenced sample consisted of CD8+ T cells from PBMCs. The CDR3 is CASSSIAREQYF. The CDR3 coding sequence is TGTGCCAGCAGTTCAATTGCTAGGGAGCAGTACTTC. The entire variable domain, with the rest obtained from reference TRBV7-8 and TRBJ2-7, is as follows: GAGVSQSPRYKVAKRGQDVALRCDPISGHVSLFWYQQALGQGPEFLTYFQNEAQLDKSGLPSDRFFAERPEGSVSTLKIQRTQQEDSAVYLCASSSIAREQYFGPGTRLTVT.